This is a list of T cell receptor beta chains from one sample in a study of breast tumors, draining lymph nodes, adjacent tissues. TCRdb re-called the multiplex PCR reads through MiXCR, storing one row per CDR3 protein. The table records 200,000 or so distinct CDR3 sequences, around 33% of them present only once. The material sequenced was axillary lymph node tissue. The receptors originated from a female donor with breast cancer. Some clones in this sample may be carry-over from other donors' samples. Both conserved end residues are part of each CDR3. A D gene is named only where the DNA matches it firmly. Size tells how often a clone was seen (once, few, many) or the class of an expanded clone, and some rows leave it out.

V,size,D,J,DNA,CDR3
TRBV12-3/TRBV12-4,many,NA,TRBJ1-5,TGTGCCAGCAGTTTTTCCAGCCGACATCAGCCCCAGCATTTT,CASSFSSRHQPQHF
TRBV4-1,NA,NA,TRBJ1-4,TGCGCCAGCAGCCAAGATTTGACGGTTGAAAAACTGTTTTTT,CASSQDLTVEKLFF
TRBV18,many,NA,TRBJ2-5,TGTGCCAGCTCACAGCAGGGCCAAGAGACCCAGTACTTC,CASSQQGQETQYF
TRBV18,many,NA,TRBJ2-7,TGTGCCAGCTCACCCAGGGTCGAAGAGGAGCAGTACTTC,CASSPRVEEEQYF
TRBV9,NA,NA,TRBJ2-2,TGTGCCAGCAGCGAGGAGGGGGCTGCCGGGGAGCTGTTTTTT,CASSEEGAAGELFF
TRBV6-5,NA,NA,TRBJ2-5,TGTGCCAGCAGTGGCAGGGTAGCAGAGACCCAGTACTTC,CASSGRVAETQYF
TRBV29-1,many,NA,TRBJ2-1,TGCAGCGCCCCCGGGCTAGCGAATGAGCAGTTCTTC,CSAPGLANEQFF
TRBV11-2,many,NA,TRBJ2-7,TGTGCCAGCAGCTTCGAGGGCGGCTACGAGCAGTACTTC,CASSFEGGYEQYF
TRBV20-1,many,TRBD1,TRBJ1-2,TGCAGTGCCCAGGGGGCCATTAACTATGGCTACACCTTC,CSAQGAINYGYTF
TRBV29-1,many,TRBD2,TRBJ2-1,TGCAGCGTGGCGGGGGGGAGCTCCTACAATGAGCAGTTCTTC,CSVAGGSSYNEQFF
TRBV30,NA,NA,TRBJ2-1,TGTGCCTGGAGTGTTATAGCGGCGCCCTACAATGAGCAGTCCTTC,CAWSVIAAPYNEQSF
TRBV19,many,TRBD1,TRBJ2-6,TGTGCCAGTAGTAGATCGACAGGGGACTTCTCTGGGGCCAACGTCCTGACTTTC,CASSRSTGDFSGANVLTF
TRBV5-6,many,NA,TRBJ2-1,TGTGCCAGCAGCTTGAGAGGGTACAATGAGCAGTTCTTC,CASSLRGYNEQFF
TRBV9,many,NA,TRBJ2-1,TGTGCCAGCAGCGTAGCACTAGCTCATGAAGGTTGGGAGCAGTTCTTC,CASSVALAHEGWEQFF
TRBV5-1,NA,NA,TRBJ2-2,TGCGCCAGCAGCGGACAGTTAGCGAACATCGGGGAGCTGTTTTTT,CASSGQLANIGELFF
TRBV7-9,many,TRBD1,TRBJ2-1,TGTGCCAGCGCCTACGAGTTACAGGGGAACTCTCCTACTACGAGTGAGCAGTTCTTC,CASAYELQGNSPTTSEQFF
TRBV7-2,many,TRBD1,TRBJ2-1,TGTGCCAGCAGCGTGGGGGCCGGGACAGCCTCCTACAATGAGCAGTTCTTC,CASSVGAGTASYNEQFF
TRBV7-2,few,NA,TRBJ1-1,TGTGCCAGCAGCCCGAAATTTGGCAGAAACACTGAAGCTTTCTTT,CASSPKFGRNTEAFF
TRBV10-3,many,TRBD1,TRBJ2-7,TGTGCCATCAGTGAGTCGACGGGACAGACTCTAAGGGCCAACTACGAGCAGTACTTC,CAISESTGQTLRANYEQYF
TRBV20-1,many,TRBD2,TRBJ2-1,TGCAGTGCTAACGGACTAGCGGAGATCAATGAGCAGTTCTTC,CSANGLAEINEQFF
TRBV28,many,TRBD1,TRBJ1-2,TGTGCCAGCAGACCGACAGGGGGAAGTTTTTATGGCTACACCTTC,CASRPTGGSFYGYTF
TRBV5-8,NA,NA,TRBJ1-6,TGTGCCAGCAGCGGGACGGCGGCTAATTCACCCCTCCACTTT,CASSGTAANSPLHF
TRBV20-1,NA,NA,TRBJ1-1,TGCAGTGCTCGGGAGGGCGGCCGGAACACTGAAGCTTTCTTT,CSAREGGRNTEAFF
TRBV5-1,many,NA,TRBJ2-1,TGCGCCAGCAGCTTGGAAGTTTACAATGAGCAGTTCTTC,CASSLEVYNEQFF
TRBV12-5,many,TRBD1,TRBJ2-5,TGTGCTAGTGCCACAGGGGGCCTAGGAGAGACCCAGTACTTC,CASATGGLGETQYF
TRBV6-2/TRBV6-3,many,TRBD2,TRBJ2-5,TGTGCCAGCACCGGGACTACCCAAGAGACCCAGTACTTC,CASTGTTQETQYF
TRBV12-3/TRBV12-4,many,NA,TRBJ1-3,TGTGCCAGCAAGCTAGTTGGGGGCGGGGGAAACACCATATATTTT,CASKLVGGGGNTIYF
TRBV3-1,many,TRBD2,TRBJ2-7,TGTGCCAGCAGCCAAGATAGAACTAGCGGGGGATACGAGCAGTACTTC,CASSQDRTSGGYEQYF
TRBV19,many,NA,TRBJ2-4,TGTGCCAGTAGTGGAGGCCTAAGTGCCAAAAACATTCAGTACTTC,CASSGGLSAKNIQYF
TRBV4-2,many,TRBD2,TRBJ2-3,TGTGCCAGCAGCCATATGGGACTAGCGGCAAGCACAGATACGCAGTATTTT,CASSHMGLAASTDTQYF
TRBV10-3,many,TRBD1,TRBJ2-7,TGTGCCATCAGTGAGGTCGAGACAGGGCAGTCATCCTACGAGCAGTACTTC,CAISEVETGQSSYEQYF
TRBV20-1,many,TRBD2,TRBJ2-5,TGCAGTGCTAGAGAACCCGGGGAGCGGGGGTCGTCCCAGTACTTC,CSAREPGERGSSQYF
TRBV9,many,TRBD1,TRBJ2-7,TGTGCCAGCAGCCCCCCGACAGGGGGGACCTACGAGCAGTACTTC,CASSPPTGGTYEQYF
TRBV19,many,TRBD1,TRBJ1-2,TGTGCCAGTAGTCCAGGGGGAGCCTATGGCTACACCTTC,CASSPGGAYGYTF
TRBV7-9,few,NA,TRBJ1-1,TGTGCCACCAAAGACACAGGGGCTTTCTTT,CATKDTGAFF
TRBV9,many,TRBD1,TRBJ2-1,TGTGCCAGCAGCTCCCGGGACAGGGAGGGCAATGAGCAGTTCTTC,CASSSRDREGNEQFF
TRBV20-1,many,TRBD2,TRBJ2-3,TGCAGTGCGCCCCGACGGGGGGGGGCGACAGATACGCAGTATTTT,CSAPRRGGATDTQYF
TRBV6-1,few,TRBD1,TRBJ2-7,TGTGCCAGCAGCCTGACAGGGGGCGGCGACGAGCAGTACTTC,CASSLTGGGDEQYF
TRBV10-3,many,TRBD1,TRBJ2-7,TGTGCCATCAGCCAGGGACAGGGTTACGAGCAGTACTTC,CAISQGQGYEQYF
TRBV6-1,NA,NA,TRBJ1-1,TGTGCCAGCAAAACTTTTGCGGTTACGAACACTGAAGCTTTCTTT,CASKTFAVTNTEAFF
TRBV15,many,NA,TRBJ2-7,TGTGCCAGAGGGGGAAACTACGAGCAGTACTTC,CARGGNYEQYF
TRBV20-1,NA,NA,TRBJ1-1,TGCAGTGCTAGTAATGCTGGCACTGAAGCTTTCTTT,CSASNAGTEAFF